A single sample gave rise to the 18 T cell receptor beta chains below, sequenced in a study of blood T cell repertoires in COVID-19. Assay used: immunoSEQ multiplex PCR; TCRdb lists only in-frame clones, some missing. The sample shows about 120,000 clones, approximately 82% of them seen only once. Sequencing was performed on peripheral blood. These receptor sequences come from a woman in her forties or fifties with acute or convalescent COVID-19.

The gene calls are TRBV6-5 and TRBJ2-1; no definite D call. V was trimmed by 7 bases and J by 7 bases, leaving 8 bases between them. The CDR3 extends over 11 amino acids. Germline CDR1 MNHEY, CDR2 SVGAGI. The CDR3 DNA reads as TGTGCCAGCATAAGCTATAATGAGCAGTTCTTC. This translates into CASISYNEQFF.

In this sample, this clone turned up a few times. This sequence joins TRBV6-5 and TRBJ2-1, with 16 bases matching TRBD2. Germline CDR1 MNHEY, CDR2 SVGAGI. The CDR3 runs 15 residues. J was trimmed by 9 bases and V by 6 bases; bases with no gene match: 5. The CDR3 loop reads CASRTGLAGGREQFF. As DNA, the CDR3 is TGTGCCAGCAGGACGGGACTAGCGGGAGGGCGTGAGCAGTTCTTC.

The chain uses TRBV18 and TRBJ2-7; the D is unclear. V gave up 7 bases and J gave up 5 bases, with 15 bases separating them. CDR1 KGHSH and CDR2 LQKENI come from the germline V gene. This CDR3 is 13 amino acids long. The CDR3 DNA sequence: TGTGCCAGCTTCCTCGATCCCCTAGACGAGCAGTACTTC. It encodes CASFLDPLDEQYF.

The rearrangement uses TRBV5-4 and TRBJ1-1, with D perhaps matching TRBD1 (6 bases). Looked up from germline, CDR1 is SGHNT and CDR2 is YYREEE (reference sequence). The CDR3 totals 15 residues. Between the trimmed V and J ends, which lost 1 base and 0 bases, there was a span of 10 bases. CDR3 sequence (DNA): TGTGCCAGCAGCTTGTCAGGGGATATGAACACTGAAGCTTTCTTT. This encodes CASSLSGDMNTEAFF. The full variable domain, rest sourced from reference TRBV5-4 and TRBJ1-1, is ETGVTQSPTHLIKTRGQQVTLRCSSQSGHNTVSWYQQALGQGPQFIFQYYREEENGRGNFPPRFSGLQFPNYSSELNVNALELDDSALYLCASSLSGDMNTEAFFGQGTRLTVV.

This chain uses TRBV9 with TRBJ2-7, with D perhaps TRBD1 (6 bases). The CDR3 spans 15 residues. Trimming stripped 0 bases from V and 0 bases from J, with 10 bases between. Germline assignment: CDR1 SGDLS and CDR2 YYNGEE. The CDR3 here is CASSVAGASSYEQYF. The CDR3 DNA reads TGTGCCAGCAGCGTAGCAGGGGCTTCCTCCTACGAGCAGTACTTC.

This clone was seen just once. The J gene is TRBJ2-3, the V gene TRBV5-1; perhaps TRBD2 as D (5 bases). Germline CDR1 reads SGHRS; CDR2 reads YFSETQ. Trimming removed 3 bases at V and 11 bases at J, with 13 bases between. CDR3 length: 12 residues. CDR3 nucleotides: TGCGCCAGCAGCTCCGCGGGCGAGGGGCAGTATTTT. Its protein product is CASSSAGEGQYF.

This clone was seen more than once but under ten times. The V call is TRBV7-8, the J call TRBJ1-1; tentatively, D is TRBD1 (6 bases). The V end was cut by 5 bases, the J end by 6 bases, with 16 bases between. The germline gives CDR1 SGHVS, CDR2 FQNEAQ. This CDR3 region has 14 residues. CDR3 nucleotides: TGTGCCAGCAGCCATCGGACAGACACCTCTGAAGCTTTCTTT. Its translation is CASSHRTDTSEAFF.

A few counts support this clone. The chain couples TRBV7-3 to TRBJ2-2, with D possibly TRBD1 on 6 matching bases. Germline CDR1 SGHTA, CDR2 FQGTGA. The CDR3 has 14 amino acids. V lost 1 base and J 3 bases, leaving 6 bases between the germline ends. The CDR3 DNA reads TGTGCCAGCAGCTTAAGGACAGACACCGGGGAGCTGTTTTTT. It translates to CASSLRTDTGELFF.

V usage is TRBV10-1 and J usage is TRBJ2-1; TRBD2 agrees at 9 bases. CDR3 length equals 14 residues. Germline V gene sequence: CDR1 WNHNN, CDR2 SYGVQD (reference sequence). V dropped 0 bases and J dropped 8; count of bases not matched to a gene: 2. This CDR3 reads CASSESSGRYEQFF. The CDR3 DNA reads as TGCGCCAGCAGTGAGTCTAGCGGGAGATATGAGCAGTTCTTC.

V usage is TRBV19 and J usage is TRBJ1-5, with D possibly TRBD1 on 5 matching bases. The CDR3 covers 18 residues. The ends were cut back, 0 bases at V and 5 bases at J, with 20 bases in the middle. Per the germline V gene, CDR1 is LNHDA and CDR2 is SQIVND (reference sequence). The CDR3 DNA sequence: TGTGCCAGTAGTATAGATGGGGCGGCACGGGGGAGGGATCAGCCCCAGCATTTT. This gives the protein CASSIDGAARGRDQPQHF.

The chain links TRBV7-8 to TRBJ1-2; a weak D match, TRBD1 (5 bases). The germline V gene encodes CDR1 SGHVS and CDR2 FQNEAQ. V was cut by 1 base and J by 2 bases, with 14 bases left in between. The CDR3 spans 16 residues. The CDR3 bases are TGTGCCAGCAGCTTAGAGTTGGTTCGGACAAACTATGGCTACACCTTC. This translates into CASSLELVRTNYGYTF.

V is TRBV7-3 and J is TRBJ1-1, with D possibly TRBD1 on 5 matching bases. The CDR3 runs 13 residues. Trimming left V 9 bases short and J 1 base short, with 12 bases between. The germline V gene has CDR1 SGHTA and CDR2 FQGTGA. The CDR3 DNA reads TGTGCCAGTAAATACGACAGGAACACTGAAGCTTTCTTT. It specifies CASKYDRNTEAFF.

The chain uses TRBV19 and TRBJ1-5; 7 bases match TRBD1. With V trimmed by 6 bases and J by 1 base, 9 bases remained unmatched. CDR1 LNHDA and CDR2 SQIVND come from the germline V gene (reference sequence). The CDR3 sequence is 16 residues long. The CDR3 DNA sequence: TGTGCCAGTAGGCAAACCGGGACAGAAAGCAATCAGCCCCAGCATTTT. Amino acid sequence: CASRQTGTESNQPQHF.

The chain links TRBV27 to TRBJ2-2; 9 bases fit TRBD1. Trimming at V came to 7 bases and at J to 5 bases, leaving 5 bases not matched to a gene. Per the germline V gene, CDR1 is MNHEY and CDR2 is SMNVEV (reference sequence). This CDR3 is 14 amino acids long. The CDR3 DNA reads TGTGCCAGCAAACAGGGGGCAGGGACCGGGGAGCTGTTTTTT. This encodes CASKQGAGTGELFF.

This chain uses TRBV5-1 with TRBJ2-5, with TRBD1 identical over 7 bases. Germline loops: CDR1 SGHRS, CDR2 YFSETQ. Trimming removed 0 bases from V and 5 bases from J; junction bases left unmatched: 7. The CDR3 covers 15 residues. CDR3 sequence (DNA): TGCGCCAGCAGCTTGGCCCGACAGGGTCGGGAGACCCAGTACTTC. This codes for CASSLARQGRETQYF.

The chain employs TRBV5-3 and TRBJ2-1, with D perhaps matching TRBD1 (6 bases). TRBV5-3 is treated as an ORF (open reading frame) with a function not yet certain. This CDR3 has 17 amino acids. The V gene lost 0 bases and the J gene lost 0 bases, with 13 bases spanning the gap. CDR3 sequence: CARSLAGARSSYNEQFF. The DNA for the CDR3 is TGTGCCAGAAGCTTGGCAGGGGCGCGCAGCTCCTACAATGAGCAGTTCTTC.

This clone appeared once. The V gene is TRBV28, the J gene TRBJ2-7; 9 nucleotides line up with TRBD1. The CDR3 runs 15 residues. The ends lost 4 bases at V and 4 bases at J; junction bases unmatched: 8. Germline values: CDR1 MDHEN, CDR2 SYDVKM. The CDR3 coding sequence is TGTGCCAGCAGTTCCCCTAACAGGGGGCGATACGAGCAGTACTTC. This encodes CASSSPNRGRYEQYF. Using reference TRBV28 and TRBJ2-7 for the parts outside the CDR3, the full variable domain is DVKVTQSSRYLVKRTGEKVFLECVQDMDHENMFWYRQDPGLGLRLIYFSYDVKMKEKGDIPEGYSVSREKKERFSLILESASTNQTSMYLCASSSPNRGRYEQYFGPGTRLTVT.

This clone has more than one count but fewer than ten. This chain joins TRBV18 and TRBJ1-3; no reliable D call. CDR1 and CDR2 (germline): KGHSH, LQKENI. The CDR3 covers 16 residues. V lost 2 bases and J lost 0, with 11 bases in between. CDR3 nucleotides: TGTGCCAGCTCACCAACGCAAGCGAACTCTGGAAACACCATATATTTT. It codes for CASSPTQANSGNTIYF. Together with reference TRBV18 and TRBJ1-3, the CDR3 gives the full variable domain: NAGVMQNPRHLVRRRGQEARLRCSPMKGHSHVYWYRQLPEEGLKFMVYLQKENIIDESGMPKERFSAEFPKEGPSILRIQQVVRGDSAAYFCASSPTQANSGNTIYFGEGSWLTVV.